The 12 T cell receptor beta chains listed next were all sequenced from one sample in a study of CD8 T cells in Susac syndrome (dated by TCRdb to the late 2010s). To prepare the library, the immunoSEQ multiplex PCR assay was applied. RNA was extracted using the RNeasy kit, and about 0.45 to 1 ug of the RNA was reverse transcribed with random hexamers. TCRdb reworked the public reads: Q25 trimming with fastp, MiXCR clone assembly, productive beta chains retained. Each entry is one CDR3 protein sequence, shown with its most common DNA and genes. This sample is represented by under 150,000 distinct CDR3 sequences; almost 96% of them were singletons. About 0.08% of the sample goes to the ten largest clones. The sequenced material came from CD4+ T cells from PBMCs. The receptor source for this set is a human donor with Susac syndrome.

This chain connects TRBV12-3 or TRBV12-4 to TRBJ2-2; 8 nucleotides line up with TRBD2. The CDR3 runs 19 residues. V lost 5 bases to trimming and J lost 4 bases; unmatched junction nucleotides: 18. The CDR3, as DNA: TGTGCCAGCAGTCCCCGCGGGGGGCTCGGGGCGGCGACCACCGGGGAGCTGTTTTTT. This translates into CASSPRGGLGAATTGELFF.

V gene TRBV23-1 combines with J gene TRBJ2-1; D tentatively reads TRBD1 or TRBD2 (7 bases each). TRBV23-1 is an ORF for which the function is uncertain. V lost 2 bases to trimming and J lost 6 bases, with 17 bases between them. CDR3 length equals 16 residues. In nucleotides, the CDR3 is TGCGCCAGCAGTCAACCGACAGGGAGGGTTACCAATGAGCAGTTCTTC. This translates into CASSQPTGRVTNEQFF.

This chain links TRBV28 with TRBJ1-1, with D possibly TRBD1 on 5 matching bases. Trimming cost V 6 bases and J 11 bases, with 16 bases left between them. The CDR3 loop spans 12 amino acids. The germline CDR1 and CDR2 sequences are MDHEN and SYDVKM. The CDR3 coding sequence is TGTGCCAGCAGCGGCCGGGGGGTTGGGGCTTTCTTT. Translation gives CASSGRGVGAFF.

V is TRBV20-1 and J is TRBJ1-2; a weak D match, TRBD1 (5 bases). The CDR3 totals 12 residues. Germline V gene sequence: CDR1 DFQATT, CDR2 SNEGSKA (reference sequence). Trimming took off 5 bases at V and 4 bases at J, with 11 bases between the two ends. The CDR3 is CSAPRGVYGYTF. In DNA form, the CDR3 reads TGCAGTGCTCCGAGGGGAGTCTATGGCTACACCTTC.

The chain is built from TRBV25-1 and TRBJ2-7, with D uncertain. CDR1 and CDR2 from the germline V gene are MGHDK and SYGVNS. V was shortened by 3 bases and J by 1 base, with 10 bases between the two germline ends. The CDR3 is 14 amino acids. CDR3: CASSDDLTSYEQYF. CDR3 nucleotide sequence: TGTGCCAGCAGTGATGACCTCACATCCTACGAGCAGTACTTC.

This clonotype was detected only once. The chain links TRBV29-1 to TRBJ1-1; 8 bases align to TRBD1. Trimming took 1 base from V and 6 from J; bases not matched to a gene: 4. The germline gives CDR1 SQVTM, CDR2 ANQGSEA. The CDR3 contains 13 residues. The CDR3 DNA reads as TGCAGCGTTGAAGGGGACAGGCGGGCTGAAGCTTTCTTT. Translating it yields CSVEGDRRAEAFF.

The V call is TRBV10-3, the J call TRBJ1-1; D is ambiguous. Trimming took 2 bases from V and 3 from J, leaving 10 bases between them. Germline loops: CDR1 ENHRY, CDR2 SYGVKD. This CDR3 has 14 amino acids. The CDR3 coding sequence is TGTGCCATCAGTGAGGTCAGTTCCTACACTGAAGCTTTCTTT. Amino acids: CAISEVSSYTEAFF.

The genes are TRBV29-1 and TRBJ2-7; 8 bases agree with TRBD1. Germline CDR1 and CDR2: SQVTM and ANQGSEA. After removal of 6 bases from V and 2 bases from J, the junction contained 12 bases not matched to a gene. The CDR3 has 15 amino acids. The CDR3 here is CSVSMGDRPTYEQYF. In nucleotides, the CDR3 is TGCAGCGTCTCCATGGGGGACAGGCCCACCTACGAGCAGTACTTC.

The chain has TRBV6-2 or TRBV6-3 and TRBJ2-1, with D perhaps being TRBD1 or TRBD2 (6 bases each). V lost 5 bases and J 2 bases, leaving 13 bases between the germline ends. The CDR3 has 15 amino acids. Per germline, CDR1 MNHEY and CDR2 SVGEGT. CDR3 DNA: TGTGCCAGCAGTCCAGTGGGGGGCACCTACAATGAGCAGTTCTTC. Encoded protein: CASSPVGGTYNEQFF.

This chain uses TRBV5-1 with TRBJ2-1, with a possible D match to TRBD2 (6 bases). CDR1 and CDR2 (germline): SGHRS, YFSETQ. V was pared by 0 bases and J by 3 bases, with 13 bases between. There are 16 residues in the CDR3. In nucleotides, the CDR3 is TGCGCCAGCAGCTTGGCGGGCGGGGCGAACTACAATGAGCAGTTCTTC. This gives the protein CASSLAGGANYNEQFF.

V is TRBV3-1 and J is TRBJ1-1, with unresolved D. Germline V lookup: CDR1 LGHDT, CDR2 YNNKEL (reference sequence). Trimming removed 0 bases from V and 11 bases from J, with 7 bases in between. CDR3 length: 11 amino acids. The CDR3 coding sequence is TGTGCCAGCAGCCAAGATGGTCCTGCTTTCTTT. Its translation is CASSQDGPAFF. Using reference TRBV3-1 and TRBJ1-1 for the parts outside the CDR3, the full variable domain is DTAVSQTPKYLVTQMGNDKSIKCEQNLGHDTMYWYKQDSKKFLKIMFSYNNKELIINETVPNRFSPKSPDKAHLNLHINSLELGDSAVYFCASSQDGPAFFGQGTRLTVV.

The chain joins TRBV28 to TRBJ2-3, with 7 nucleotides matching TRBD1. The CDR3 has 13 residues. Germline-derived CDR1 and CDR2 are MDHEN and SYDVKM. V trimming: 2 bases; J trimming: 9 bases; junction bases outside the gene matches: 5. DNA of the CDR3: TGTGCCAGCAGTTTAACAACAGGGGTAACGCAGTATTTT. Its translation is CASSLTTGVTQYF.